The TCR beta chain described here comes from a study of T cells after yellow fever vaccination. General study points: Most clones from primary vaccination resurfaced after the booster (around 97% CD4, around 89% CD8). Abundant clonotypes from the bulk population could get into FACS-sorted repertoires as contaminants. Overlap between CD4 and CD8 compartments was detected for a small share of clonotypes.

5'RACE template switching added a universal primer site and UMIs to TCR cDNA. TCRdb re-derived calls from the 5' RACE reads in MiXCR, one entry per CDR3 protein. Of 350,000 or so distinct CDR3 sequences detected, roughly 7.5% appear once; the ten largest clones hold about 16%. Germline loops: CDR1 MGHDK, CDR2 SYGVNS. The CDR3 consists of 15 residues. The germline V and J ends were trimmed by 3 bases and 2 bases, with 13 bases remaining between them. A few counts support this clonotype. What it binds is unknown. The clonotype was recovered from a man aged 18 to 29 who received the YFV17D yellow fever vaccine. Sequencing used PBMCs, obtained roughly 45 days after the first yellow fever vaccination. V and J are TRBV25-1 and TRBJ1-1, with D possibly matching TRBD1 (5 bases). CDR3 sequence (DNA): TGTGCCAGCAGTGACCCTCCAGGGATTAACACTGAAGCTTTCTTT. The encoded protein is CASSDPPGINTEAFF. Full variable domain (missing parts from reference TRBV25-1 and TRBJ1-1): EADIYQTPRYLVIGTGKKITLECSQTMGHDKMYWYQQDPGMELHLIHYSYGVNSTEKGDLSSESTVSRIRTEHFPLTLESARPSHTSQYLCASSDPPGINTEAFFGQGTRLTVV.